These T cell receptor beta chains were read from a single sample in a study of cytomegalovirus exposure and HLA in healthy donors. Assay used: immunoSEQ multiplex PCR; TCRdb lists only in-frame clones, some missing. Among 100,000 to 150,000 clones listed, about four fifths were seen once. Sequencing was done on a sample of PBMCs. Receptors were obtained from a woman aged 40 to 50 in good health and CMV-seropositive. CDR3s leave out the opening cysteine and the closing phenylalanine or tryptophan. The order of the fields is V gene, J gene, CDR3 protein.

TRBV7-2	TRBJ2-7	ASSLVSGGEQY
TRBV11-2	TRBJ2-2	ASSLGRGGTGELF
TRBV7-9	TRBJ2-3	ASSFSGRTDTQY
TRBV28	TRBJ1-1	ASSFDGSGAF
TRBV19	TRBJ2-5	ASSIGLAGGETQY
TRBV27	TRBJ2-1	ASSLSGAEGQF
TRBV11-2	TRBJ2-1	ASSLDWAPGEQF
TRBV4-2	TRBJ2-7	ASSRENAGTSFYEQY
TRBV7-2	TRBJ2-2	ASTGTGGTGELF
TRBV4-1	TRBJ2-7	ASSQGTGRGYEQY
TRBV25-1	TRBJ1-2	ASKDSYYGYT
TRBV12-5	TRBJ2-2	ASGRPLREENTGELF